This entry lists 31 T cell receptor beta chains sequenced from one sample in a study of blood T cell repertoires in COVID-19. Here immunoSEQ multiplex PCR was the method, and the copy in TCRdb shows in-frame clones only, minus some. The table lists about 200,000 clones, approximately 84% of them singletons. The material sequenced was peripheral blood. These receptors all come from a man in his forties with active or convalescent COVID-19.

This clone appeared a single time. This chain links TRBV4-1 with TRBJ2-3; 12 nucleotides match TRBD2. CDR1 is MGHRA and CDR2 is YSYEKL in the germline V gene. Unmatched junction bases numbered 5, after V lost 4 bases and J lost 6 bases. CDR3 length equals 15 residues. The CDR3, as DNA: TGCGCCAGCAGCCCCCTAGCGGGAGGGCCGGATACGCAGTATTTT. Translation: CASSPLAGGPDTQYF.

This clone was counted a single time. The rearrangement uses TRBV30 and TRBJ1-4, with 7 bases identical to TRBD1. Trimming cost V 2 bases and J 2 bases; bases outside gene matches: 8. Germline lookup yields CDR1 GTSNPN and CDR2 SVGIG (reference sequence). CDR3 size: 16 residues. The CDR3 loop reads CAWSPGQALTNEKLFF. DNA for the CDR3: TGTGCCTGGAGTCCCGGACAGGCTCTCACTAATGAAAAACTGTTTTTT.

The CDR3: CASSSSGTGSYEQYF. Here the CDR3 DNA reads TGTGCCAGCAGCTCATCGGGGACAGGGTCGTACGAGCAGTACTTC. The rearrangement joins TRBV7-3 to TRBJ2-7, with 9 bases that match TRBD1. This CDR3 is 15 amino acids long. Germline lookup yields CDR1 SGHTA and CDR2 FQGTGA. Unmatched junction bases numbered 8, after V lost 4 bases and J lost 4 bases.

J is TRBJ1-5 and V is TRBV2; 7 nucleotides match TRBD1. J was trimmed by 5 bases and V by 3 bases; bases with no gene match: 10. The CDR3 is 16 residues long. Germline V lookup: CDR1 SNHLY, CDR2 FYNNEI. The CDR3 region is CASSDGVRGYDQPQHF. Here the CDR3 DNA reads TGTGCCAGCAGTGATGGGGTCAGGGGGTACGATCAGCCCCAGCATTTT.

The chain recombines TRBV19 with TRBJ1-5; TRBD1 matches at 9 bases. Germline V gene sequence: CDR1 LNHDA, CDR2 SQIVND (reference sequence). With 5 bases clipped from V and 4 bases from J, the junction kept 9 bases outside the gene matches. This CDR3 has 16 residues. The CDR3 here is CASSPHQQGANQPQHF. CDR3 in DNA: TGTGCCAGTAGTCCACACCAACAGGGGGCGAATCAGCCCCAGCATTTT.

This chain connects TRBV6-5 to TRBJ1-1; TRBD1 matches 7 bases. J was trimmed by 5 bases and V by 4 bases; bases with no gene match: 7. Germline CDR1 and CDR2: MNHEY and SVGAGI. The CDR3 contains 14 residues. CDR3 residues: CASSFRQGRTEAFF. The CDR3 DNA follows: TGTGCCAGCAGTTTCAGACAGGGTCGAACTGAAGCTTTCTTT.

The chain uses TRBV7-3 and TRBJ2-5, with 11 positions matching TRBD2. The germline V gene has CDR1 SGHTA and CDR2 FQGTGA. Trimming cost V 2 bases and J 3 bases; bases outside gene matches: 2. The CDR3 is 15 amino acids. For the CDR3, the DNA is TGTGCCAGCAGCTTATCACTAGCGGGAGAAGAGACCCAGTACTTC. Amino acid sequence: CASSLSLAGEETQYF.

The chain employs TRBV27 and TRBJ1-1; D remains ambiguous. The CDR3 length is 11 residues. Germline CDR1 is MNHEY and CDR2 is SMNVEV (reference sequence). V dropped 10 bases and J dropped 4 bases, with 10 bases sitting between them. CDR3 in DNA: TGTGCCACCCAATCGGTCACTGAAGCTTTCTTT. Translation gives CATQSVTEAFF.

The chain couples TRBV9 to TRBJ2-2, with TRBD2 matching over 10 bases. This CDR3 is built from 18 residues. Unmatched junction bases numbered 8, after V lost 0 bases and J lost 3 bases. Looked up from germline, CDR1 is SGDLS and CDR2 is YYNGEE. The CDR3 DNA is TGTGCCAGCAGCGTAGTGCCTAGCGGGAGTTTGGACACCGGGGAGCTGTTTTTT. This gives the protein CASSVVPSGSLDTGELFF.

The chain joins TRBV5-1 to TRBJ2-5; TRBD1 agrees at 8 bases. The V and J ends lost 4 bases and 5 bases, in that order; junction bases with no gene match: 16. The length of the CDR3 is 17 residues. The germline V gene encodes CDR1 SGHRS and CDR2 YFSETQ. CDR3 region: CASSLRVVTGVAETQYF. The CDR3 nucleotides are TGCGCCAGCAGCCTTAGAGTTGTGACAGGGGTGGCGGAGACCCAGTACTTC.

This sequence joins TRBV7-9 and TRBJ1-1; 8 nucleotides line up with TRBD1. The CDR3 runs 14 residues. Germline CDR1 is SEHNR and CDR2 is FQNEAQ (reference sequence). V was clipped by 6 bases and J by 5 bases; unmatched bases: 8. The CDR3 coding sequence is TGTGCCAGCAGGGAAACAGGGGGTATGACTGAAGCTTTCTTT. Its translation: CASRETGGMTEAFF.

V usage is TRBV27 and J usage is TRBJ2-7; D call uncertain. This CDR3 has 13 residues. V was cut by 2 bases and J by 4 bases, with 9 bases left in between. Germline-derived CDR1 and CDR2 are MNHEY and SMNVEV (reference sequence). DNA of the CDR3: TGTGCCAGCAGTTTAAAATCCCCATACGAGCAGTACTTC. Amino acid sequence: CASSLKSPYEQYF.

This chain joins TRBV3-1 (or the pseudogene TRBV3-2) and TRBJ1-2, with D possibly matching TRBD1 (5 bases). CDR1 and CDR2 (germline): LGHDT, YNNKEL (reference sequence). The germline V and J ends were trimmed by 0 bases and 7 bases, with 15 bases remaining between them. The length of the CDR3 is 15 residues. CDR3 amino acids: CASSQDVVAGGGYTF. The CDR3 nucleotides read TGTGCCAGCAGCCAAGATGTCGTCGCGGGGGGTGGCTACACCTTC.

This clone was found a few times. V usage is TRBV3-1 (or the pseudogene TRBV3-2) and J usage is TRBJ2-7; 7 positions match TRBD2. J was trimmed by 0 bases and V by 1 base; bases with no gene match: 6. Germline V gene data show CDR1 as LGHDT and CDR2 as YNNKEL (reference sequence). The CDR3 is 16 amino acids. This chain's CDR3 is CASSQVIAGPSYEQYF. The CDR3 coding sequence is TGTGCCAGCAGCCAAGTCATAGCGGGCCCCTCCTACGAGCAGTACTTC.

The table lists this clone with a few counts. The chain has TRBV18 and TRBJ1-3; D is possibly TRBD1 (5 bases). V was trimmed by 5 bases and J by 0 bases, leaving 8 bases between them. CDR1 is KGHSH and CDR2 is LQKENI in the germline V gene. The CDR3 loop spans 14 amino acids. CDR3 loop: CASSVDSSGNTIYF. The DNA for the CDR3 is TGTGCCAGCTCAGTCGACAGCTCTGGAAACACCATATATTTT.

The J gene is TRBJ1-1, the V gene TRBV7-3, with 7 positions matching TRBD1. From germline, CDR1 is SGHTA and CDR2 FQGTGA. This CDR3 is 13 amino acids long. V lost 3 bases, J lost 7 bases, and 5 bases stayed unmatched. The CDR3 bases are TGTGCCAGCAGCTTCGGGACAGCCCTTGAAGCTTTCTTT. Translated, it gives CASSFGTALEAFF. Full variable domain (missing parts from reference TRBV7-3 and TRBJ1-1): GAGVSQTPSNKVTEKGKYVELRCDPISGHTALYWYRQSLGQGPEFLIYFQGTGAADDSGLPNDRFFAVRPEGSVSTLKIQRTERGDSAVYLCASSFGTALEAFFGQGTRLTVV.

This clone appeared a few times. The chain carries TRBV11-2 and TRBJ1-3, with D uncertain. This CDR3 is 15 amino acids long. The germline CDR1 and CDR2 sequences are SGHAT and FQNNGV. V was cut by 0 bases and J by 0 bases, with 6 bases left in between. CDR3 DNA sequence: TGTGCCAGCAGCTTAGACTTGAGCTCTGGAAACACCATATATTTT. Its protein product is CASSLDLSSGNTIYF.

The chain recombines TRBV28 with TRBJ1-4; no clear D. Trimming took 11 bases from V and 4 from J, leaving 14 bases between them. This CDR3 comprises 13 residues. Germline V gene lookup returns CDR1 MDHEN and CDR2 SYDVKM. CDR3 DNA sequence: TGTGCCTCTCACAGTATTTTTAATGAAAAACTGTTTTTT. Translated, it gives CASHSIFNEKLFF.

The genes are TRBV2 and TRBJ2-4; D is possibly TRBD2 (6 bases). The germline gives CDR1 SNHLY, CDR2 FYNNEI. The CDR3 totals 16 residues. Trimming took off 3 bases at V and 0 bases at J, with 12 bases between the two ends. The CDR3 sequence is CASSEIADVAKNIQYF. CDR3 DNA sequence: TGTGCCAGCAGTGAGATAGCGGACGTAGCCAAAAACATTCAGTACTTC.

The chain is built from TRBV28 and TRBJ1-5; no firm D call. Trimming took off 8 bases at V and 7 bases at J, with 15 bases between the two ends. The CDR3 runs 13 residues. Germline CDR1 and CDR2: MDHEN and SYDVKM. The CDR3 region has the DNA TGTGCCAGCGGATTATTGGTCGGGCAGCCCCAGCATTTT. Translating gives CASGLLVGQPQHF.

CDR3 DNA sequence: TGCGCCAGCAGCTTTAGTGCCCGACTGCCCTCCTACGAGCAGTACTTC. Its translation is CASSFSARLPSYEQYF. The genes are TRBV5-1 and TRBJ2-7, with D hard to call. Germline values: CDR1 SGHRS, CDR2 YFSETQ. CDR3 size: 16 residues. The V end was cut by 2 bases, the J end by 0 bases, with 15 bases between.

This rearrangement joins TRBV30 to TRBJ2-4; 8 nucleotides agree with TRBD1. V trimming: 8 bases; J trimming: 5 bases; junction bases outside the gene matches: 5. The CDR3 loop spans 12 amino acids. The germline V gene has CDR1 GTSNPN and CDR2 SVGIG (reference sequence). CDR3 residues: CAGGQGQNIQYF. The DNA of the CDR3 is TGTGCCGGAGGACAGGGCCAAAACATTCAGTACTTC. The full variable domain, in which reference TRBV30 and TRBJ2-4 provide the parts outside the CDR3, is SQTIHQWPATLVQPVGSPLSLECTVEGTSNPNLYWYRQAAGRGLQLLFYSVGIGQISSEVPQNLSASRPQDRQFILSSKKLLLSDSGFYLCAGGQGQNIQYFGAGTRLSVL.

This clone has just one count. This chain uses TRBV5-1 with TRBJ1-1; D is unresolved. The CDR3 runs 14 residues. V was pared by 0 bases and J by 2 bases, with 8 bases between. The germline gives CDR1 SGHRS, CDR2 YFSETQ. The CDR3 DNA reads as TGCGCCAGCAGCTTGGATGCGGGAAACACTGAAGCTTTCTTT. Protein: CASSLDAGNTEAFF.

The rearrangement links TRBV19 to TRBJ1-2; D is undetermined. The CDR3 loop spans 16 amino acids. Between the trimmed V and J ends, which lost 2 bases and 2 bases, there was a span of 15 bases. Germline V gives CDR1 LNHDA, CDR2 SQIVND (reference sequence). CDR3 in amino acids: CASSISSWAANYGYTF. CDR3 nucleotides: TGTGCCAGTAGTATATCTTCTTGGGCCGCCAACTATGGCTACACCTTC. Full variable domain (missing parts from reference TRBV19 and TRBJ1-2): DGGITQSPKYLFRKEGQNVTLSCEQNLNHDAMYWYRQDPGQGLRLIYYSQIVNDFQKGDIAEGYSVSREKKESFPLTVTSAQKNPTAFYLCASSISSWAANYGYTFGSGTRLTVV.

The J gene is TRBJ2-3, the V gene TRBV30, with TRBD1 matching over 7 bases. Germline CDR1 and CDR2: GTSNPN and SVGIG (reference sequence). The CDR3 contains 13 residues. V trimming: 5 bases; J trimming: 6 bases; junction bases outside the gene matches: 8. The CDR3 here is CAWDRVMGDTQYF. As DNA, the CDR3 is TGTGCCTGGGACAGGGTTATGGGGGATACGCAGTATTTT.

The V and J genes are TRBV4-1 and TRBJ1-1; unclear D gene. CDR1 and CDR2 (germline): MGHRA, YSYEKL. Trimming cost V 4 bases and J 0 bases, with 12 bases left between them. CDR3 length: 15 amino acids. The CDR3 here is CASSPLVTMNTEAFF. The CDR3 nucleotides read TGCGCCAGCAGCCCGCTGGTAACAATGAACACTGAAGCTTTCTTT.

The chain has TRBV5-4 and TRBJ2-3, with unresolved D. The CDR3 contains 15 residues. Germline-derived CDR1 and CDR2 are SGHNT and YYREEE (reference sequence). Trimming removed 1 base at V and 2 bases at J, with 11 bases between. The CDR3 sequence is CASSLIETFTDTQYF. The CDR3, as DNA: TGTGCCAGCAGCTTGATTGAGACATTCACAGATACGCAGTATTTT.

The chain joins TRBV28 to TRBJ1-2; possibly TRBD1 for D (5 bases). This CDR3 region has 15 residues. CDR1 is MDHEN and CDR2 is SYDVKM in the germline V gene. V shed 3 bases and J shed 3 bases, with 14 bases lying between them. The CDR3 loop reads CASSFPGLGHYGYTF. CDR3 DNA: TGTGCCAGCAGTTTCCCGGGACTCGGGCACTATGGCTACACCTTC.

The V gene is TRBV27, the J gene TRBJ2-5; D is perhaps TRBD1 (6 bases). In germline, CDR1 is MNHEY, CDR2 SMNVEV (reference sequence). V was shortened by 8 bases and J by 7 bases, with 20 bases between the two germline ends. The CDR3 length is 14 residues. This CDR3 is CASSPLGAIGTQYF. The CDR3 nucleotides are TGTGCCAGCTCCCCACTGGGGGCCATAGGGACCCAGTACTTC.

The chain combines TRBV30 with TRBJ1-2; D is undetermined. CDR3 length equals 16 residues. Germline assignment: CDR1 GTSNPN and CDR2 SVGIG (reference sequence). Between the trimmed V and J ends, which lost 0 bases and 2 bases, there was a span of 16 bases. CDR3 amino acids: CAWSVLYPGVNYGYTF. CDR3 DNA: TGTGCCTGGAGTGTACTATATCCGGGAGTAAACTATGGCTACACCTTC.

The rearrangement joins TRBV14 to TRBJ1-3; 10 bases fit TRBD1. V was clipped by 1 base and J by 0 bases; unmatched bases: 6. Germline CDR1 and CDR2: SGHDN and FVKESK. This CDR3 region has 18 residues. The CDR3 loop reads CASSQVWGQGSSGNTIYF. CDR3 DNA: TGTGCCAGCAGCCAAGTTTGGGGACAGGGGTCCTCTGGAAACACCATATATTTT. The full variable domain, rest sourced from reference TRBV14 and TRBJ1-3, is EAGVTQFPSHSVIEKGQTVTLRCDPISGHDNLYWYRRVMGKEIKFLLHFVKESKQDESGMPNNRFLAERTGGTYSTLKVQPAELEDSGVYFCASSQVWGQGSSGNTIYFGEGSWLTVV.